These T cell receptor beta chains were read from a single sample in a study of blood T cell repertoires in COVID-19. Only in-frame clones appear in the TCRdb table, and some are missing; sequencing was by immunoSEQ multiplex PCR. The table records over 45,000 clones, over 85% of them present only once. The source material was peripheral blood. All receptors derive from a woman over 75 with acute or convalescent COVID-19. The CDR3 runs from the conserved cysteine through the conserved F or W. A D gene is named only where the DNA matches it firmly. Expanded clones get a size class; other rows say once, few or many, or leave the size out.

v_call: TRBV19; j_call: TRBJ2-3; d_call: NA; clone_size: NA; cdr3_nt: TGTGCCAGTAGTATAGAGGGCCTAGATACGCAGTATTTT; cdr3_aa: CASSIEGLDTQYF
v_call: TRBV21-1; j_call: TRBJ2-6; d_call: NA; clone_size: NA; cdr3_nt: TGTGCCAGCAGCAAACAGGGTGCTGGGGCCAACGTCCTGACTTTC; cdr3_aa: CASSKQGAGANVLTF
v_call: TRBV7-9; j_call: TRBJ2-7; d_call: NA; clone_size: NA; cdr3_nt: TGTGCCAGCAGCAACACAGGACATGCCGTGGGTGACGAGCAGTACTTC; cdr3_aa: CASSNTGHAVGDEQYF
v_call: TRBV18; j_call: TRBJ1-3; d_call: NA; clone_size: NA; cdr3_nt: TGTGCCAGCTCACCCAGGGGCCAGGACACCATATATTTT; cdr3_aa: CASSPRGQDTIYF
v_call: TRBV7-9; j_call: TRBJ2-7; d_call: TRBD1; clone_size: NA; cdr3_nt: TGTGCCAGCAGCCCGTGGACAGGGTTGCAATACGAGCAGTACTTC; cdr3_aa: CASSPWTGLQYEQYF
v_call: TRBV5-4; j_call: TRBJ1-6; d_call: NA; clone_size: NA; cdr3_nt: TGTGCCAGCAGCTTAAGGACCCCGGGGTCACCCCTCCACTTT; cdr3_aa: CASSLRTPGSPLHF
v_call: TRBV5-1; j_call: TRBJ2-1; d_call: NA; clone_size: NA; cdr3_nt: TGCGCCAGCAGCTTGGTAGGCGGCCCTTCAAATGAGCAGTTCTTC; cdr3_aa: CASSLVGGPSNEQFF
v_call: TRBV28; j_call: TRBJ2-1; d_call: NA; clone_size: once; cdr3_nt: TGTGCCAGCAGTTTAATGAGGCCCCACTCCTACAATGAGCAGTTCTTC; cdr3_aa: CASSLMRPHSYNEQFF
v_call: TRBV2; j_call: TRBJ2-3; d_call: TRBD1; clone_size: NA; cdr3_nt: TGTGCCAGCAGCCCCGGGACAGGGGTGGTAGATACGCAGTATTTT; cdr3_aa: CASSPGTGVVDTQYF
v_call: TRBV19; j_call: TRBJ1-4; d_call: TRBD1; clone_size: NA; cdr3_nt: TGTGCCAGTAGTAGGGACAGGGGGAATGAAAAACTGTTTTTT; cdr3_aa: CASSRDRGNEKLFF
v_call: TRBV18; j_call: TRBJ2-5; d_call: NA; clone_size: NA; cdr3_nt: TGTGCCAGCTCACCAATCAGGGGCGACGGGCAAGAGACCCAGTACTTC; cdr3_aa: CASSPIRGDGQETQYF
v_call: TRBV6-5; j_call: TRBJ1-6; d_call: NA; clone_size: NA; cdr3_nt: TGTGCCAGCAGTCGAGCCGGGGGTAATTCACCCCTCCACTTT; cdr3_aa: CASSRAGGNSPLHF
v_call: TRBV7-8; j_call: TRBJ2-1; d_call: NA; clone_size: NA; cdr3_nt: TGTGCCAGCAGCTTAAGTTCGTGGGGGGATTTGAATGAGCAGTTCTTC; cdr3_aa: CASSLSSWGDLNEQFF
v_call: TRBV3-1/TRBV3-2; j_call: TRBJ1-1; d_call: TRBD1; clone_size: NA; cdr3_nt: TGTGCCAGCAGCTACCTACAGGGGGCAGGGACTGAAGCTTTCTTT; cdr3_aa: CASSYLQGAGTEAFF
v_call: TRBV5-6; j_call: TRBJ1-2; d_call: NA; clone_size: NA; cdr3_nt: TGTGCCAGCAGCTCACCCTATCCAGGGCTACTTAACTATGGCTACACCTTC; cdr3_aa: CASSSPYPGLLNYGYTF
v_call: TRBV5-1; j_call: TRBJ1-1; d_call: NA; clone_size: NA; cdr3_nt: TGCGCCAGCTCCTCACTCTCAGGATCCACGACTGAAGCTTTCTTT; cdr3_aa: CASSSLSGSTTEAFF
v_call: TRBV19; j_call: TRBJ1-5; d_call: TRBD1; clone_size: NA; cdr3_nt: TGTGCCAGTAGTCGGGACAGGGGGTCGACGCCCCAGCATTTT; cdr3_aa: CASSRDRGSTPQHF
v_call: TRBV10-1; j_call: TRBJ1-1; d_call: TRBD1; clone_size: NA; cdr3_nt: TGCGCCAGCAGTGAGTCGACTCGCAGGGGGCGAGCTTTCTTT; cdr3_aa: CASSESTRRGRAFF
v_call: TRBV4-2; j_call: TRBJ2-2; d_call: NA; clone_size: NA; cdr3_nt: TGTGCCAGCAGCCCGCCGGGAGAGAGGGCCGGGGAGCTGTTTTTT; cdr3_aa: CASSPPGERAGELFF
v_call: TRBV2; j_call: TRBJ2-3; d_call: TRBD1; clone_size: NA; cdr3_nt: TGTGCCAGCAGTCCGGGACAGGGACGATCTAGCACAGATACGCAGTATTTT; cdr3_aa: CASSPGQGRSSTDTQYF